This is a list of T cell receptor beta chains from one sample in a study of T-cell memory formation after mild COVID-19. MiXCR was run by TCRdb on the 5' RACE reads, yielding one entry per CDR3 protein. The data show over 450,000 distinct CDR3 sequences, around 21% seen once. The sample was PBMCs or a T cell subset sorted from them (not recorded which). The receptor source for this set is an adult woman who had mild COVID-19 (a few samples of this study predate the infection). Cell type and time point are not known. CDR3s include the opening cysteine and the closing phenylalanine or tryptophan.

CDR3 length: 15
J gene: TRBJ2-3
V gene: TRBV30
CDR3 protein: CAWSAGTGSTDTQYF

CDR3 length: 13
J gene: TRBJ2-1
V gene: TRBV20-1
CDR3 protein: CSASSGRANEQFF

CDR3 length: 15
J gene: TRBJ2-7
V gene: TRBV7-2
CDR3 protein: CASIPGPGQSYEQYF

CDR3 length: 16
J gene: TRBJ1-4
V gene: TRBV6-5
CDR3 protein: CASSYSFTGRFEKLFF

CDR3 length: 15
J gene: TRBJ2-3
V gene: TRBV3-1
CDR3 protein: CASSQGIAGSDTQYF

CDR3 length: 13
J gene: TRBJ2-3
V gene: TRBV12-3/TRBV12-4
CDR3 protein: CASTPTTLDTQYF

CDR3 length: 14
J gene: TRBJ2-2
V gene: TRBV7-9
CDR3 protein: CASSLSAFAGELFF

CDR3 length: 13
J gene: TRBJ2-3
V gene: TRBV6-2/TRBV6-3
CDR3 protein: CASSYGGGNTQYF

CDR3 length: 15
J gene: TRBJ1-2
V gene: TRBV14
CDR3 protein: CASSQVAGATYGYTF

CDR3 length: 14
J gene: TRBJ1-5
V gene: TRBV19
CDR3 protein: CASSPDRSNQPQHF

CDR3 length: 14
J gene: TRBJ2-1
V gene: TRBV27
CDR3 protein: CASSFRLAGVEQFF

CDR3 length: 20
J gene: TRBJ2-1
V gene: TRBV23-1
CDR3 protein: CASSQSMRLAGGYRYNEQFF

CDR3 length: 15
J gene: TRBJ2-3
V gene: TRBV3-1
CDR3 protein: CASSQEVAGQDTQYF

CDR3 length: 17
J gene: TRBJ2-3
V gene: TRBV4-3
CDR3 protein: CASSQQTSGRAIDTQYF

CDR3 length: 14
J gene: TRBJ2-7
V gene: TRBV9
CDR3 protein: CASSVDGTPYEQYF

CDR3 length: 14
J gene: TRBJ2-7
V gene: TRBV5-1
CDR3 protein: CASSSGPSSYEQYF

CDR3 length: 14
J gene: TRBJ1-5
V gene: TRBV30
CDR3 protein: CAWSGGAGNQPQHF

CDR3 length: 14
J gene: TRBJ2-2
V gene: TRBV9
CDR3 protein: CASSARLAVGELFF

CDR3 length: 15
J gene: TRBJ1-2
V gene: TRBV30
CDR3 protein: CAWNSGDSSNYGYTF

CDR3 length: 17
J gene: TRBJ2-1
V gene: TRBV20-1
CDR3 protein: CSATDFRGGRVYNEQFF

CDR3 length: 16
J gene: TRBJ2-1
V gene: TRBV29-1
CDR3 protein: CSVLTGTGATYNEQFF

CDR3 length: 17
J gene: TRBJ2-1
V gene: TRBV24-1
CDR3 protein: CATSDLRSRKTYNEQFF

CDR3 length: 15
J gene: TRBJ1-2
V gene: TRBV6-2/TRBV6-3
CDR3 protein: CASSYPLDVWDGYTF

CDR3 length: 15
J gene: TRBJ1-5
V gene: TRBV6-5
CDR3 protein: CASSSVRDRRQPQHF

CDR3 length: 15
J gene: TRBJ2-5
V gene: TRBV5-1
CDR3 protein: CASSLASGLQETQYF

CDR3 length: 13
J gene: TRBJ2-7
V gene: TRBV30
CDR3 protein: CAWGAGPTYEQYF

CDR3 length: 17
J gene: TRBJ2-7
V gene: TRBV5-1
CDR3 protein: CASSWNTGTEGSYEQYF

CDR3 length: 15
J gene: TRBJ1-2
V gene: TRBV29-1
CDR3 protein: CSVEAKDLQGYGYTF

CDR3 length: 17
J gene: TRBJ2-3
V gene: TRBV13
CDR3 protein: CASSLGLRVKVPDTQYF

CDR3 length: 14
J gene: TRBJ2-1
V gene: TRBV5-1
CDR3 protein: CASGSSGLGNEQFF

CDR3 length: 16
J gene: TRBJ2-5
V gene: TRBV7-6
CDR3 protein: CASSPRASRGQETQYF

CDR3 length: 14
J gene: TRBJ1-2
V gene: TRBV12-3/TRBV12-4
CDR3 protein: CASSGTGANYGYTF

CDR3 length: 16
J gene: TRBJ2-1
V gene: TRBV7-2
CDR3 protein: CASSLRGSALASEQFF

CDR3 length: 16
J gene: TRBJ1-5
V gene: TRBV5-5
CDR3 protein: CASSLIQSPSNQPQHF

CDR3 length: 16
J gene: TRBJ2-1
V gene: TRBV5-1
CDR3 protein: CASSPARASGRNEQFF

CDR3 length: 13
J gene: TRBJ1-1
V gene: TRBV12-3/TRBV12-4
CDR3 protein: CASSFNLNTEAFF

CDR3 length: 15
J gene: TRBJ2-1
V gene: TRBV7-2
CDR3 protein: CASSALGGGYNEQFF

CDR3 length: 15
J gene: TRBJ2-1
V gene: TRBV20-1
CDR3 protein: CSAGQLAGTYNEQFF

CDR3 length: 14
J gene: TRBJ2-7
V gene: TRBV5-1
CDR3 protein: CASRLTGLGHEQYF

CDR3 length: 18
J gene: TRBJ2-3
V gene: TRBV5-1
CDR3 protein: CASSLSPTSGASTDTQYF

CDR3 length: 17
J gene: TRBJ2-1
V gene: TRBV7-9
CDR3 protein: CASSFPPRLAHLNEQFF

CDR3 length: 15
J gene: TRBJ1-5
V gene: TRBV30
CDR3 protein: CAWSQPRTGNQPQHF

CDR3 length: 15
J gene: TRBJ2-3
V gene: TRBV20-1
CDR3 protein: CSARDFPQGTDTQYF

CDR3 length: 13
J gene: TRBJ1-1
V gene: TRBV2
CDR3 protein: CASLRDKGAEAFF

CDR3 length: 20
J gene: TRBJ2-7
V gene: TRBV9
CDR3 protein: CASSGGFQGGSGIPLAEQYF

CDR3 length: 16
J gene: TRBJ2-1
V gene: TRBV27
CDR3 protein: CASRPLAGVSYNEQFF

CDR3 length: 16
J gene: TRBJ2-2
V gene: TRBV24-1
CDR3 protein: CATSPLGQINTGELFF

CDR3 length: 13
J gene: TRBJ2-2
V gene: TRBV5-6
CDR3 protein: CASSFRITGELFF

CDR3 length: 14
J gene: TRBJ2-3
V gene: TRBV29-1
CDR3 protein: CSVVGTGQRGTQYF

CDR3 length: 13
J gene: TRBJ1-5
V gene: TRBV3-1
CDR3 protein: CASSPAADQPQHF

CDR3 length: 15
J gene: TRBJ2-7
V gene: TRBV5-1
CDR3 protein: CASSLVASGSYEQYF

CDR3 length: 13
J gene: TRBJ1-2
V gene: TRBV7-2
CDR3 protein: CASSLGAFYGYTF

CDR3 length: 14
J gene: TRBJ2-1
V gene: TRBV18
CDR3 protein: CASSPPPGYNEQFF

CDR3 length: 14
J gene: TRBJ1-1
V gene: TRBV7-9
CDR3 protein: CATPTDAINTEAFF

CDR3 length: 12
J gene: TRBJ1-2
V gene: TRBV3-1
CDR3 protein: CASSHAIDGYTF

CDR3 length: 14
J gene: TRBJ2-5
V gene: TRBV11-2
CDR3 protein: CASSPIPTTGTQYF